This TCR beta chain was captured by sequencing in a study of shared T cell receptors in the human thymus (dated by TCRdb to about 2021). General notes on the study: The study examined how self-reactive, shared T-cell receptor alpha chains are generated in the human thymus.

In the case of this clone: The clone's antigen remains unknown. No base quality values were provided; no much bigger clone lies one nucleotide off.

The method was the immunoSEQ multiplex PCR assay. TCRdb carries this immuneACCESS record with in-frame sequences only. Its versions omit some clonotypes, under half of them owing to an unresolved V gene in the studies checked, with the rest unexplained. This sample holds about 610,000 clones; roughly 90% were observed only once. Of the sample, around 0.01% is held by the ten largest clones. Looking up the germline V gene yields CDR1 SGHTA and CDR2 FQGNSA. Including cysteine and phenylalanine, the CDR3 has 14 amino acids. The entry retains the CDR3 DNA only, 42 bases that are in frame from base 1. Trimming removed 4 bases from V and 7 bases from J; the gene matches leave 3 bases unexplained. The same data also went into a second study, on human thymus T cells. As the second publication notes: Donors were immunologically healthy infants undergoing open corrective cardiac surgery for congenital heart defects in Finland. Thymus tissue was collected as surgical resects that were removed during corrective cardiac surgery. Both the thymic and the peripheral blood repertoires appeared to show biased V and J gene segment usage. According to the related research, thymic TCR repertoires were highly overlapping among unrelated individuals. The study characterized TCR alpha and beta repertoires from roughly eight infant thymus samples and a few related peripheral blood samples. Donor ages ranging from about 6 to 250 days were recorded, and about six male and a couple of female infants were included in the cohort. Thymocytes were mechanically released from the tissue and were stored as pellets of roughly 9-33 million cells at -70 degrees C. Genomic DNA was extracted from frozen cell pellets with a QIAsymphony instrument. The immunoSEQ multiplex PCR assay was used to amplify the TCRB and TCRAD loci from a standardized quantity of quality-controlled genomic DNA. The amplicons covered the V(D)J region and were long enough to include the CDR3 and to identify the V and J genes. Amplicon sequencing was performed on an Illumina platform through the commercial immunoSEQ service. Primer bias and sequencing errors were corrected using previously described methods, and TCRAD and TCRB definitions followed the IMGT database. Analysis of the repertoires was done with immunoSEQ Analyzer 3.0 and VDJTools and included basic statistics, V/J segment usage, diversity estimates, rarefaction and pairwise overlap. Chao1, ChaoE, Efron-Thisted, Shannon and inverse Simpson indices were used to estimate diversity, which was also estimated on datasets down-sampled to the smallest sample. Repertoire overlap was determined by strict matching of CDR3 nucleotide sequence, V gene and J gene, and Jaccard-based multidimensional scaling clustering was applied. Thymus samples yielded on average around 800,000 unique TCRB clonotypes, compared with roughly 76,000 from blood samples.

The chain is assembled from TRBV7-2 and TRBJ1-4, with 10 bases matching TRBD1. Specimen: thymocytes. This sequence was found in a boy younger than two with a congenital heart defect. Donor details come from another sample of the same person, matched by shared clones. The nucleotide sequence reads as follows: TGTGCCAGCAGCTCCGGACAGGGGGGTGAAAAACTGTTTTTT. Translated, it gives CASSSGQGGEKLFF.